The T cell receptor (beta chain) described here comes from a study of OX40 agonist ivuxolimab in advanced cancers. Study overall: With ivuxolimab, an agonistic anti-OX40 (CD134) antibody, patients were treated. Having had anti-PD-1, anti-PD-L1 or anti-CTLA-4 therapy before was allowed, and approximately 40% had some.

Sequencing was performed with immunoSEQ multiplex PCR; in TCRdb, only in-frame clones are kept and a portion is missing. The sample holds about 73,000 clones, more than 90% seen once. For this clone: Its antigen is unknown.

Germline lookup yields CDR1 SGHRS and CDR2 YFSETQ. V lost 4 bases, J lost 3 bases, and 9 bases lay in between. This CDR3 contains 13 residues. Points from the study as a whole: Among the nonresponders, some also had low normalized T-cell clonal expansion. Among T cells, CD8+ cells averaged more expanded clones than CD4+ cells.

This chain uses TRBV5-1 with TRBJ2-3; D not resolved. Specimen: CD4+ or CD8+ T cells sorted from blood, collected in a trial of the OX40 agonist ivuxolimab. This receptor was taken from an adult with an advanced solid tumor such as melanoma, head and neck, liver or kidney cancer. The CDR3 DNA reads TGCGCCAGCAGCCCCGAGGTTACAGATACGCAGTATTTT. It specifies CASSPEVTDTQYF. The whole variable domain, remainder taken from reference TRBV5-1 and TRBJ2-3, is KAGVTQTPRYLIKTRGQQVTLSCSPISGHRSVSWYQQTPGQGLQFLFEYFSETQRNKGNFPGRFSGRQFSNSRSEMNVSTLELGDSALYLCASSPEVTDTQYFGPGTRLTVL.